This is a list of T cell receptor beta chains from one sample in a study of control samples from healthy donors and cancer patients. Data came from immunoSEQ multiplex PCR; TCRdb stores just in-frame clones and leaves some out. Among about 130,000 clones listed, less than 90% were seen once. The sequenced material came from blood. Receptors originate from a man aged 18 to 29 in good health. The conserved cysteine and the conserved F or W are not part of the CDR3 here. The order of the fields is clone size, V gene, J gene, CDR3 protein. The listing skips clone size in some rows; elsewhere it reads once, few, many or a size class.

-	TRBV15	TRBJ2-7	ATSRDRGQFSYEQY
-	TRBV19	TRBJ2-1	ASSPLRTRGEQF
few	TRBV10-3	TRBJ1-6	AISAAGSYNSPLH
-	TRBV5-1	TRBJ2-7	ASSLVRGNYEQY
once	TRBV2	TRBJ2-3	ASSEFDTTDTQY
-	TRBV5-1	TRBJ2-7	ASSPGGYEQY
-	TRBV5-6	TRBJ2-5	ASSLTGVETQY
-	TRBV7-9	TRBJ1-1	ASSLIQLPSEAF
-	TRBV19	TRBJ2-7	ASSPTGWSYEQY
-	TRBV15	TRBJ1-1	ATSRGGNTEAF
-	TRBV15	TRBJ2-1	ATSRDFTSSNEQF
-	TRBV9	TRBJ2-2	ASSVRYGGELF
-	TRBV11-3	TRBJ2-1	ASSLSIERGDEQF
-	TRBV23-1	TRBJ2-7	ASSQPDRGGVGPIRGEQY
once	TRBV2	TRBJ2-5	ATALTRAMKGETQY
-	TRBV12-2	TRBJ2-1	ASRLVFLGESSYNEQF
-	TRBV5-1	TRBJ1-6	ASSLSTSPLH
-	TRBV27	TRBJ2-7	ASSRRGQGEYEQY
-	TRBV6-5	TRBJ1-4	ASSYAVPVAEKLF
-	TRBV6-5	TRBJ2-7	ASRPDRGLEQY
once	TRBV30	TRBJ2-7	ARRTGQSYEQY
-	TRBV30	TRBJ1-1	AFRRGAGTTEAF
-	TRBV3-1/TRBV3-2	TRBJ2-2	ASSFTGELF
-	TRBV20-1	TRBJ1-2	RPDDTGYT
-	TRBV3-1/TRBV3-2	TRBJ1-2	ASSQEVRGQANYGYT
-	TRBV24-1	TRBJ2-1	ATSDSVSSGRYNEQF